This TCR beta chain stems from a study of T cells in Graves' hyperthyroidism and ophthalmopathy. Broader study findings: Most clonotypes expanded in thyroid above 0.001 were likewise present in blood.

In this sample, this clonotype turned up a few times. Its antigen is still unknown. RNA transcripts gave rise to amplified TCR beta CDR3 regions. The TCR CDR3 was amplified in a first-round RT-PCR using the HTBI primer set. MiXCR, run by TCRdb on the multiplex PCR reads, gives a single entry per CDR3 protein. The sample has more than 650,000 distinct CDR3 sequences; around 15% are singletons. V was clipped by 5 bases and J by 6 bases; unmatched bases: 8. The germline V gene has CDR1 KGHDR and CDR2 SFDVKD. CDR3 length: 14 residues. Subjects aged 18 to 65 presented with newly diagnosed hyperthyroidism of less than 2 months' duration. Fresh 10 ml peripheral blood yielded PBMCs.

What was sequenced was blood. The TCR sequence derives from a woman aged 18-29 years with Graves' hyperthyroidism. V gene TRBV24-1 combines with J gene TRBJ1-2; TRBD1 aligns across 7 bases. The CDR3 spells CATSARQGTHGYTF. The CDR3 nucleotides are TGTGCCACCAGTGCTCGACAGGGAACCCATGGCTACACCTTC.